The 9 T cell receptor beta chains reported below all come from one sample, sequenced in a study of cytomegalovirus exposure and HLA in healthy donors (dated 2017 in TCRdb). The library was prepared using the immunoSEQ multiplex PCR assay. For the multiplex PCR, a mixture combining 60 forward primers for TCR Vbeta segments and 13 reverse primers for TCR Jbeta segments was used. Here the immuneACCESS table is served through TCRdb, limited to in-frame sequences with V and J called. Missing clones are a known gap in these copies; in checked studies unresolved V genes cover under half, and the rest lacks a known reason. The sample table lists under 150,000 clones, approximately 77% of them with a count of one. Of the sample, 1.1% to 1.5% is held by the ten largest clones. The sample was PBMCs. The receptors stem from a woman aged 35 to 49 in good health and CMV-seronegative.

This chain links TRBV5-6 with TRBJ2-7; tentatively, D is TRBD2 (7 bases). The CDR3 consists of 14 residues. The germline CDR1 and CDR2 sequences are SGHDT and YYEEEE. V was trimmed by 6 bases and J by 2 bases, leaving 15 bases between them. CDR3 coding DNA: TGTGCCAGCATCTATAGGGGGGGCCCCTACGAGCAGTACTTC. Protein: CASIYRGGPYEQYF.

The chain combines TRBV15 with TRBJ1-5; 10 bases line up with TRBD1. Germline CDR1 is LNHNV and CDR2 is YYDKDF (reference sequence). Trimming removed 1 base from V and 8 bases from J; junction bases left unmatched: 5. The CDR3 is 15 amino acids. The CDR3 nucleotides are TGTGCCACCAGCAGAGTGAGACAGGGGGCTGAGCCCCAGCATTTT. Protein sequence: CATSRVRQGAEPQHF.

A single count supports this clone. This chain connects TRBV28 to TRBJ1-2, with D perhaps matching TRBD1 (6 bases). V lost 9 bases, J lost 4 bases, and 9 bases lay in between. The germline V gene encodes CDR1 MDHEN and CDR2 SYDVKM. This CDR3 contains 11 residues. CDR3 in DNA: TGTGCCAGTGGACAGTTCTATGGCTACACCTTC. It encodes CASGQFYGYTF.

The chain is built from TRBV29-1 and TRBJ2-2; tentative D call: TRBD1 (6 bases). Trimming removed 1 base at V and 3 bases at J, with 9 bases between. This CDR3 spans 14 amino acids. Germline-derived CDR1 and CDR2 are SQVTM and ANQGSEA. The DNA for the CDR3 is TGCAGCGTTGAAGCACCAGGGGACACCGGGGAGCTGTTTTTT. This gives the protein CSVEAPGDTGELFF.

J is TRBJ2-3 and V is TRBV5-1; 8 nucleotides agree with TRBD2. V shed 0 bases and J 5 bases; nucleotides not matched to a gene: 8. Germline V lookup: CDR1 SGHRS, CDR2 YFSETQ. This CDR3 comprises 16 residues. The CDR3 loop reads CASSLAQRGQGDTQYF. The CDR3, as DNA: TGCGCCAGCAGCTTGGCCCAGCGGGGGCAGGGAGATACGCAGTATTTT.

This clone was recorded once. The chain links TRBV29-1 to TRBJ1-1, with D perhaps matching TRBD1 (6 bases). V lost 7 bases and J lost 1, with 13 bases in between. CDR1 and CDR2 from the germline V gene are SQVTM and ANQGSEA. The CDR3 has 13 residues. CDR3 loop: CSAKLDRNTEAFF. Written as DNA, the CDR3 is TGCAGCGCAAAACTGGACAGGAACACTGAAGCTTTCTTT.

In this sample, this clone turned up once. The chain has TRBV30 and TRBJ1-2; no clear D. The CDR3 runs to 13 residues. Germline V gene sequence: CDR1 GTSNPN, CDR2 SVGIG (reference sequence). Trimming left V 4 bases short and J 4 bases short, with 13 bases between. The CDR3 nucleotides read TGTGCCTGGACGGGAGGAAGAATCTATGGCTACACCTTC. It translates to CAWTGGRIYGYTF.

This clone occurred a few times. The CDR3 coding sequence is TGTGCCAGCAGTGGGGGACAGGGGGCATCTCCTGGCGAGCAGTACTTC. Translation: CASSGGQGASPGEQYF. The chain couples TRBV6-1 to TRBJ2-5, with 12 bases aligning to TRBD1. The J call is uncertain, as TRBJ2-7 better fits the DNA end. The CDR3 totals 16 residues. The germline V gene has CDR1 MNHNS and CDR2 SASEGT.

This chain connects TRBV5-6 to TRBJ1-3, with TRBD1 matching 11 bases. Unmatched junction bases numbered 9, after V lost 4 bases and J lost 0 bases. The CDR3 sequence is 18 residues long. The germline V gene encodes CDR1 SGHDT and CDR2 YYEEEE. As DNA, the CDR3 is TGTGCCAGCAGCCGGGGACAGGGGGGCCGTGGCTCTGGAAACACCATATATTTT. It encodes CASSRGQGGRGSGNTIYF.